The TCR beta chain under discussion was sequenced for a study of Graves' ophthalmopathy and Graves' hyperthyroidism. The authors amplified TCR beta CDR3 regions from RNA transcripts. The first round was an RT-PCR with HTBI primers, and the second round was a multiplex PCR. TCRdb re-analysed the multiplex PCR reads in MiXCR, keeping a single row per CDR3 protein. This sample has some 350,000 distinct CDR3 sequences, with about a sixth found just once. Clinical symptoms, serum thyroxine, TRAb, thyroid ultrasound and orbital computed tomography determined diagnosis. The CDR3 loop spans 14 amino acids. The V and J ends lost 0 bases and 10 bases respectively, with 13 bases between them. CDR1 and CDR2 (germline): DFQATT, SNEGSKA (reference sequence). In its sample, this clonotype was seen many times.

This clonotype was obtained from an adult woman with stable Graves' hyperthyroidism. The rearrangement uses TRBV20-1 and TRBJ1-6; D is uncertain. What was sequenced was peripheral blood. CDR3 sequence reads: CSAREAHLNSPLHF. The CDR3 region has the DNA TGCAGTGCTAGAGAAGCGCACCTTAACTCACCCCTCCACTTT.